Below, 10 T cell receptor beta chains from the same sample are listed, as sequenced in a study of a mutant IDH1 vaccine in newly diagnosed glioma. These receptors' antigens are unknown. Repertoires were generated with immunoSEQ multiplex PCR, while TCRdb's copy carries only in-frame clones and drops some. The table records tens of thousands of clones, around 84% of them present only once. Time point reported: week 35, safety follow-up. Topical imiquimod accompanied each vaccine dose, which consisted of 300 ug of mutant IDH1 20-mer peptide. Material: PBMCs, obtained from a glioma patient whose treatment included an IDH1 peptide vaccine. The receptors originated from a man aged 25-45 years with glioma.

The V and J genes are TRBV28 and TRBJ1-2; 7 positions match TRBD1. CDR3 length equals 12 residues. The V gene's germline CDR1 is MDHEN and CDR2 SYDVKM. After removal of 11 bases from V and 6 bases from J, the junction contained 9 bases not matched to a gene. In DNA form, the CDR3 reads TGTGCCCTAAAGACAGGGTATAATGGCTACACCTTC. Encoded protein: CALKTGYNGYTF.

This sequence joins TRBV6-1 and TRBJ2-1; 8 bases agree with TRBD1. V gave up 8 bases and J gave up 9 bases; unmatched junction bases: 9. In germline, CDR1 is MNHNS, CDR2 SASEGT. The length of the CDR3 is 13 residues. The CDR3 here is CASGGQADGEQFF. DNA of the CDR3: TGTGCCAGCGGGGGACAGGCGGACGGTGAGCAGTTCTTC.

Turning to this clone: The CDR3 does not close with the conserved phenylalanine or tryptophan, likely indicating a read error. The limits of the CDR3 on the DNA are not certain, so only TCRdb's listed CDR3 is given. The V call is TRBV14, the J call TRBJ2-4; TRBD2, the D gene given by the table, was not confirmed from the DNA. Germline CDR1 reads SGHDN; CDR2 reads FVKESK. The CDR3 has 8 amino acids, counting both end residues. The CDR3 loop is CASSLGTS.

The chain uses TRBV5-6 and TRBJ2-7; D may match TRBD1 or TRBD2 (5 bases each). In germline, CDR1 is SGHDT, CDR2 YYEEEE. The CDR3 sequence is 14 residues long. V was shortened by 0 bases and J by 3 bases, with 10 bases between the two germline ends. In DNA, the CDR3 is TGTGCCAGCAGCTTGGGAGGGGTGGGCTACGAGCAGTACTTC. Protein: CASSLGGVGYEQYF.

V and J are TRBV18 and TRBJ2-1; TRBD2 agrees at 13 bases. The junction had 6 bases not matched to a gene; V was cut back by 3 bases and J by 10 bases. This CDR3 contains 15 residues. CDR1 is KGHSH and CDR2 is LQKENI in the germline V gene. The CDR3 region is CASSPGLAGLGEQFF. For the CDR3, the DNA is TGTGCCAGCTCACCGGGACTAGCGGGATTGGGGGAGCAGTTCTTC. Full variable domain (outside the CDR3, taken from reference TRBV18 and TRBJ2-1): NAGVMQNPRHLVRRRGQEARLRCSPMKGHSHVYWYRQLPEEGLKFMVYLQKENIIDESGMPKERFSAEFPKEGPSILRIQQVVRGDSAAYFCASSPGLAGLGEQFFGPGTRLTVL.

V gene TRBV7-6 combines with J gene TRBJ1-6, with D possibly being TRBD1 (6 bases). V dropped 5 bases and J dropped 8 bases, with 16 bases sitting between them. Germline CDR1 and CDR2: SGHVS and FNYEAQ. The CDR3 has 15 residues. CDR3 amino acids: CASSPKTGPDSPLHF. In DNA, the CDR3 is TGTGCCAGCAGCCCTAAAACAGGGCCCGATTCACCCCTCCACTTT.

The CDR3 coding sequence is TGCGCCAGCAGCCTCTTGGCGGGACAGGGGGCTTACGAGCAGTACTTC. It is translated as CASSLLAGQGAYEQYF. The chain carries TRBV4-1 and TRBJ2-7, with 12 bases fitting TRBD1. Germline V gene sequence: CDR1 MGHRA, CDR2 YSYEKL. The CDR3 runs 16 residues. V lost 4 bases and J lost 4; bases outside the gene matches: 8.

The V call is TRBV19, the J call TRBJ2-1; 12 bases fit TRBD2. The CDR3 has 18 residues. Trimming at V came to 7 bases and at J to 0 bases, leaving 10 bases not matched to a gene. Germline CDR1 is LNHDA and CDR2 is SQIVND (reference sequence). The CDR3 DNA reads TGTGCCAGTACCAAGACAGGACTAGCGGGATCCTCCTACAATGAGCAGTTCTTC. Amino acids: CASTKTGLAGSSYNEQFF.

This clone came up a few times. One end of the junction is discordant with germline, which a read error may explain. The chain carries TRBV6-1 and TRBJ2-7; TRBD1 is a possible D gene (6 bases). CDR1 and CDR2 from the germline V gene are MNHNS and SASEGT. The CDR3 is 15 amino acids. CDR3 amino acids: CASIEGQLLVHEQYF. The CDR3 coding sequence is TGTGCCAGCATTGAAGGACAGCTTTTGGTGCACGAGCAGTACTTC.

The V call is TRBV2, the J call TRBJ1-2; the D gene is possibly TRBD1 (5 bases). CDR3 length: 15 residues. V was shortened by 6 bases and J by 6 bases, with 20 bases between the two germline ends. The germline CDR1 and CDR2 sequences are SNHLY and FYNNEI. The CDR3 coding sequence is TGTGCCAGCAGAGAATTGGGACTGACTGCGAATGGCTACACCTTC. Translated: CASRELGLTANGYTF. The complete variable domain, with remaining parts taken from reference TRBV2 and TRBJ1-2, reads EPEVTQTPSHQVTQMGQEVILRCVPISNHLYFYWYRQILGQKVEFLVSFYNNEISEKSEIFDDQFSVERPDGSNFTLKIRSTKLEDSAMYFCASRELGLTANGYTFGSGTRLTVV.